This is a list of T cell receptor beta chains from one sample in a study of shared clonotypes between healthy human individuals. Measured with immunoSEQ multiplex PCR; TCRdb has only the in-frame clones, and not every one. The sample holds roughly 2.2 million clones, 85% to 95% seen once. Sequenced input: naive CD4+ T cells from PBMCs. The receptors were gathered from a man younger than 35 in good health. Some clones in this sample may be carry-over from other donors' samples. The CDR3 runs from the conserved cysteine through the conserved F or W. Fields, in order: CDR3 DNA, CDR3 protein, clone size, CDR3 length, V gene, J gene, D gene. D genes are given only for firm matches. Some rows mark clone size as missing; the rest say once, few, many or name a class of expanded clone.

TGCGCCAGCAGCCTGGGGACAGGGGGTGCTTACTCTGGAAACACCATATATTTT,CASSLGTGGAYSGNTIYF,.,18,TRBV4-3,TRBJ1-3,TRBD1
TGTGCCAGCAGCCAAGCCTCGGTAAAACAGTACTTC,CASSQASVKQYF,.,12,TRBV14,TRBJ2-7,.
TGTGCCAGCAGTGTCTCTAGCGCTAACTATGGCTACACCTTC,CASSVSSANYGYTF,.,14,TRBV6-1,TRBJ1-2,.
TGTGCCAGTAGTATACAGGGGGGCCTCATGAACACTGAAGCTTTCTTT,CASSIQGGLMNTEAFF,.,16,TRBV19,TRBJ1-1,TRBD1
TGTGCCAGCAGCCCACAGGCCGTTAAAGGGGGCACTGAAGCTTTCTTT,CASSPQAVKGGTEAFF,.,16,TRBV7-2,TRBJ1-1,.
TGTGCCAGCAGCTTATTGCCTTCCTACGAGCAGTACTTC,CASSLLPSYEQYF,.,13,TRBV7-3,TRBJ2-7,.
TGCGCCAGCAGCTTAGCCGCGGGGACAGGGTACACTGAAGCTTTCTTT,CASSLAAGTGYTEAFF,.,16,TRBV5-1,TRBJ1-1,TRBD1
TGCACCAGCAGCCAAGCGACCCCAAGCTCCTACAATGAGCAGTTCTTC,CTSSQATPSSYNEQFF,.,16,TRBV1,TRBJ2-1,.
TGTGCCAGCAGTGAAGCTAGACAGGTCTATGGCTACACCTTC,CASSEARQVYGYTF,.,14,TRBV6-1,TRBJ1-2,.
TGTGCCAGCAGCCCCAATGTGGGGGCAGGGCACAATCAGCCCCAGCATTTT,CASSPNVGAGHNQPQHF,.,17,TRBV7-2,TRBJ1-5,.
TGCGCCAGCAGCTACCACAGGGGGGATGAGCAGTTCTTC,CASSYHRGDEQFF,once,13,TRBV5-1,TRBJ2-1,TRBD1
TGCGCCAGCAGCTACGGACAGGGGGATAGTGGCTACACCTTC,CASSYGQGDSGYTF,.,14,TRBV5-1,TRBJ1-2,TRBD1
TGTGCCAGCAGCTTACAGGGGAGCGATACGCAGTATTTT,CASSLQGSDTQYF,.,13,TRBV7-9,TRBJ2-3,.
TGTGCCAGCAGTTACTCGCCAAGGGCGAACACTGAAGCTTTCTTT,CASSYSPRANTEAFF,.,15,TRBV6-5,TRBJ1-1,.
TGCAGCGTGGGACAGGGGGTCACAGATACGCAGTATTTT,CSVGQGVTDTQYF,.,13,TRBV29-1,TRBJ2-3,TRBD1
TGCGCCAGCAGCCGTAACGGACTAGCGGGTGTCGATGAGCAGTTCTTC,CASSRNGLAGVDEQFF,.,16,TRBV4-1,TRBJ2-1,TRBD2
TGTGCCAGCAGCGATACCGCCTACGAGCAGTACTTC,CASSDTAYEQYF,once,12,TRBV6-1,TRBJ2-7,.
TGTGCCAGCAGTTCCCCAGACAGAGCCTACGAGCAGTACTTC,CASSSPDRAYEQYF,once,14,TRBV28,TRBJ2-7,.
TGTGCCGGTGGTGGCGCCCTCGACTATGGCTACACCTTC,CAGGGALDYGYTF,.,13,TRBV28,TRBJ1-2,.
TGTGCCAGCAGCGAAACGAGATCACCCCTCCACTTT,CASSETRSPLHF,.,12,TRBV6-5,TRBJ1-6,.
TGCAGTGCCCCTCTGGGTTACGAGCAGTACTTC,CSAPLGYEQYF,.,11,TRBV20-1,TRBJ2-7,.
TGTGCCAGCAGTAGGGACAGGGGACTAGCTGGTTTCTACGAGCAGTACTTC,CASSRDRGLAGFYEQYF,.,17,TRBV9,TRBJ2-7,.
TGTGCCAGTAGTATATTAACAGGGATAAGGGACACTGAAGCTTTCTTT,CASSILTGIRDTEAFF,.,16,TRBV19,TRBJ1-1,.
TGTGCCAGCAGCTCAGAGCGGGAGGTAACCTACGAGCAGTACTTC,CASSSEREVTYEQYF,once,15,TRBV7-8,TRBJ2-7,TRBD2
TGTGCCAGCAGCCAAGAAGGCCTCTCGTGGGATGGCTACACCTTC,CASSQEGLSWDGYTF,.,15,TRBV4-2,TRBJ1-2,.
TGTGCCAGCAGCCCGGGACAGGGGTCCTTACCCCTCCACTTT,CASSPGQGSLPLHF,.,14,TRBV7-9,TRBJ1-6,TRBD1